The 14 T cell receptor beta chains below were found in one sample sequenced in a study of blood T cells in healthy people across ages. A second PCR of 7 to 11 cycles used a sample-barcoded 5' primer and a J-beta primer mix. Via MiXCR, TCRdb re-called the 5' RACE reads, giving one row per CDR3 protein. Of approximately 1.5 million distinct CDR3 sequences detected, roughly 30% appear once; the ten largest clones hold roughly 10%. The sample comprised blood. Source of these receptors: a woman in her thirties in good health.

This clonotype was detected ten times or more. The chain joins TRBV5-1 to TRBJ2-7; 7 positions agree with TRBD2. V lost 4 bases, J lost 6 bases, and 7 bases stayed unmatched. Germline V gives CDR1 SGHRS, CDR2 YFSETQ. The length of the CDR3 is 13 residues. CDR3 amino acids: CASSLAGVGEQYF. CDR3 coding DNA: TGCGCCAGCAGCCTTGCGGGAGTGGGCGAGCAGTACTTC. The full variable domain, completed using reference TRBV5-1 and TRBJ2-7, is KAGVTQTPRYLIKTRGQQVTLSCSPISGHRSVSWYQQTPGQGLQFLFEYFSETQRNKGNFPGRFSGRQFSNSRSEMNVSTLELGDSALYLCASSLAGVGEQYFGPGTRLTVT.

A few counts support this clonotype. The chain couples TRBV5-1 to TRBJ1-1, with unresolved D. The germline V gene has CDR1 SGHRS and CDR2 YFSETQ. Trimming removed 3 bases at V and 4 bases at J, with 10 bases between. The CDR3 has 13 residues. The CDR3, as DNA: TGCGCCAGCAGCTCGCATGAGGCCACTGAAGCTTTCTTT. This gives the protein CASSSHEATEAFF.

This chain connects TRBV9 to TRBJ1-2; maybe TRBD1 (5 bases). Trimming took 3 bases from V and 6 from J, leaving 15 bases between them. Germline values: CDR1 SGDLS, CDR2 YYNGEE. The CDR3 totals 14 residues. The CDR3 DNA sequence: TGTGCCAGCAGCGGCGGGGGAATCTTGAATGGCTACACCTTC. It is translated as CASSGGGILNGYTF.

This clonotype appeared a few times. V is TRBV4-1 and J is TRBJ1-5; weak D call: TRBD1 (5 bases). V lost 1 base to trimming and J lost 4 bases, with 11 bases between them. CDR3 length: 15 residues. CDR1 and CDR2 from the germline V gene are MGHRA and YSYEKL. The CDR3 is CASSQGAAGNQPQHF. The CDR3 DNA reads as TGCGCCAGCAGCCAAGGAGCGGCAGGGAATCAGCCCCAGCATTTT.

This clonotype was seen at least ten times. The chain is built from TRBV29-1 and TRBJ2-5; a possible D gene is TRBD1 (5 bases). The V end lost 4 bases, the J end lost 2 bases, and 8 bases lay between the germline ends. CDR3 length equals 12 residues. CDR1 is SQVTM and CDR2 is ANQGSEA in the germline V gene. CDR3 protein: CSVAAGQETQYF. The DNA of the CDR3 is TGCAGCGTTGCGGCAGGGCAAGAGACCCAGTACTTC.

The chain couples TRBV7-9 to TRBJ2-6; the match to TRBD1 covers 11 bases. The V gene's germline CDR1 is SEHNR and CDR2 FQNEAQ (reference sequence). The V gene end was trimmed by 3 bases and the J gene end by 0 bases; junction bases not matched to a gene: 4. This CDR3 comprises 18 residues. CDR3 nucleotide sequence: TGTGCCAGCAGCTTGGCTGGGACAGGGGGCTCTGGGGCCAACGTCCTGACTTTC. The encoded protein is CASSLAGTGGSGANVLTF. Looking up the rest from reference TRBV7-9 and TRBJ2-6 gives the full variable domain: DTGVSQNPRHKITKRGQNVTFRCDPISEHNRLYWYRQTLGQGPEFLTYFQNEAQLEKSRLLSDRFSAERPKGSFSTLEIQRTEQGDSAMYLCASSLAGTGGSGANVLTFGAGSRLTVL.

This clonotype has only a few counts. The CDR3 loop is CASSWGVGGAGSPLHF. CDR3 DNA: TGTGCCAGCAGCTGGGGGGTAGGGGGCGCCGGGTCACCCCTCCACTTT. The rearrangement uses TRBV7-8 and TRBJ1-6, with 7 nucleotides matching TRBD1. Trimming removed 4 bases from V and 10 bases from J; junction bases left unmatched: 13. This CDR3 is 16 amino acids long. In germline, CDR1 is SGHVS, CDR2 FQNEAQ. Looking up the rest from reference TRBV7-8 and TRBJ1-6 gives the full variable domain: GAGVSQSPRYKVAKRGQDVALRCDPISGHVSLFWYQQALGQGPEFLTYFQNEAQLDKSGLPSDRFFAERPEGSVSTLKIQRTQQEDSAVYLCASSWGVGGAGSPLHFGNGTRLTVT.

V and J are TRBV4-1 and TRBJ1-5, with TRBD1 as a possible D gene (5 bases). The CDR3 runs to 14 residues. CDR1 is MGHRA and CDR2 is YSYEKL in the germline V gene. V dropped 0 bases and J dropped 7 bases, with 10 bases sitting between them. CDR3 protein: CASSQDNRFQPQHF. The CDR3 DNA reads TGCGCCAGCAGCCAAGATAACAGGTTCCAGCCCCAGCATTTT.

This chain connects TRBV20-1 to TRBJ1-2; 8 bases align to TRBD1. CDR3 length equals 13 residues. CDR1 is DFQATT and CDR2 is SNEGSKA in the germline V gene (reference sequence). Unmatched junction bases numbered 2, after V lost 5 bases and J lost 0 bases. The CDR3 region has the DNA TGCAGTGCTGGGACAGGTGCTAACTATGGCTACACCTTC. Amino acid sequence: CSAGTGANYGYTF.

The chain links TRBV7-7 to TRBJ2-5; possibly TRBD1 for D (5 bases). There are 14 residues in the CDR3. Per the germline V gene, CDR1 is SSHAT and CDR2 is FNYEAQ (reference sequence). V gave up 7 bases and J gave up 5 bases, with 17 bases separating them. The CDR3 is CASTAWGSSETQYF. DNA for the CDR3: TGTGCCAGCACCGCGTGGGGCAGTTCGGAGACCCAGTACTTC.

The rearrangement uses TRBV2 and TRBJ2-7; D is perhaps TRBD1 (6 bases). The CDR3 runs 14 residues. The V end was cut by 7 bases, the J end by 1 base, with 14 bases between. Germline CDR1 reads SNHLY; CDR2 reads FYNNEI. The CDR3: CASTHRVGSYEQYF. CDR3 DNA: TGTGCCAGCACACACAGGGTAGGATCCTACGAGCAGTACTTC.

There are a few counts of this clonotype. The chain carries TRBV5-6 and TRBJ2-5; TRBD2 might be the D (5 bases). The germline V gene encodes CDR1 SGHDT and CDR2 YYEEEE. The length of the CDR3 is 17 residues. Trimming pared 0 bases from V and 4 bases from J, leaving 19 bases between. This chain's CDR3 is CASSLAHSWGEIETQYF. CDR3 DNA: TGTGCCAGCAGCTTGGCCCATTCATGGGGAGAGATAGAGACCCAGTACTTC.

The CDR3 sequence: CSARVGPGKETQYF. CDR3 sequence (DNA): TGCAGTGCTAGAGTCGGTCCAGGGAAAGAGACCCAGTACTTC. The rearrangement links TRBV20-1 to TRBJ2-5, with D possibly TRBD1 on 5 matching bases. Germline assignment: CDR1 DFQATT and CDR2 SNEGSKA (reference sequence). This CDR3 region has 14 residues. V was trimmed by 1 base and J by 3 bases, leaving 12 bases between them.

This clonotype showed up just a few times. The rearrangement links TRBV6-2 or TRBV6-3 to TRBJ1-2, with 9 bases lining up with TRBD1. Germline V gene sequence: CDR1 MNHEY, CDR2 SVGEGT. The ends lost 5 bases at V and 3 bases at J; junction bases unmatched: 7. The CDR3 contains 15 residues. The CDR3 loop is CASSPLGQGYYGYTF. Here the CDR3 DNA reads TGTGCCAGCAGTCCCCTGGGACAGGGCTACTATGGCTACACCTTC.